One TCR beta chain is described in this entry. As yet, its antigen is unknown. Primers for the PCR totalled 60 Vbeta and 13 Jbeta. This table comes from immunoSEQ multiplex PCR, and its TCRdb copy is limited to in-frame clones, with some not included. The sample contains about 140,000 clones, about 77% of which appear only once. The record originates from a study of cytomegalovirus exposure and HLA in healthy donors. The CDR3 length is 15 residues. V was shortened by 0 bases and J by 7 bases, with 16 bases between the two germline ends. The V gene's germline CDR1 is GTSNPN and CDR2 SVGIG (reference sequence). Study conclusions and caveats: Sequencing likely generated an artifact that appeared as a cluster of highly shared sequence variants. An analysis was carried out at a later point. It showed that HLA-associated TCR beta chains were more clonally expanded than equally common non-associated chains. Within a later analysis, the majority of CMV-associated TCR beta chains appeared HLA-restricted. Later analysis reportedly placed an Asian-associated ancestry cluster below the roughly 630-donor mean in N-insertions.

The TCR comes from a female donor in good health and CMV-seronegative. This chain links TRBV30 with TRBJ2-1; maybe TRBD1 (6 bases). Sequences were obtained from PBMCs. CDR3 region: CAWSVVLAGANEQFF. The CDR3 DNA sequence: TGTGCCTGGAGTGTAGTTCTCGCAGGGGCGAATGAGCAGTTCTTC.